A single sample gave rise to the 15 T cell receptor beta chains below, sequenced in a study of T cell changes during pregnancy in multiple sclerosis. Repertoires were generated with immunoSEQ multiplex PCR, while TCRdb's copy carries only in-frame clones and drops some. The repertoire has more than 55,000 clones, around 94% of them found once; the top ten carry just over 2.5%. The sequencing here drew on CD8+ T cells from peripheral blood mononuclear cells, taken after pregnancy. The receptors stem from a female donor with multiple sclerosis, enrolled in a pregnancy study.

The rearrangement uses TRBV27 and TRBJ1-1; the D gene is possibly TRBD1 (5 bases). CDR1 is MNHEY, CDR2 SMNVEV, per germline (reference sequence). Trimming pared 5 bases from V and 2 bases from J, leaving 12 bases between. This CDR3 region has 14 residues. The CDR3 region is CASSVWGSNTEAFF. As DNA, the CDR3 is TGTGCCAGCAGTGTGTGGGGCAGCAACACTGAAGCTTTCTTT.

Comment on this clone: Other DNA sequences from this sample encode an identical CDR3 as well. The chain uses TRBV7-2 and TRBJ2-3; no reliable D call. CDR3 length: 15 residues. The V end lost 1 base, the J end lost 0 bases, and 8 bases lay between the germline ends. The germline V gene encodes CDR1 SGHTA and CDR2 FQGNSA. CDR3: CASSLGVTSTDTQYF. The CDR3 region has the DNA TGTGCCAGCAGCTTAGGCGTTACTAGCACAGATACGCAGTATTTT.

This clone was seen a single time. The rearrangement links TRBV6-5 to TRBJ2-1; TRBD2 is a possible D gene (6 bases). Germline lookup yields CDR1 MNHEY and CDR2 SVGAGI. The length of the CDR3 is 14 residues. V lost 6 bases and J lost 5, with 14 bases in between. CDR3 DNA: TGTGCCAGCAGCTGGGGGGATACCGACAATGAGCAGTTCTTC. The encoded protein is CASSWGDTDNEQFF.

This chain connects TRBV28 to TRBJ2-5, with D uncertain. CDR3 length equals 15 residues. V gave up 5 bases and J gave up 5 bases, with 18 bases separating them. CDR1 MDHEN and CDR2 SYDVKM come from the germline V gene. The CDR3, as DNA: TGTGCCAGCAGTCTCGCCACTCAGCTGGGCGAGACCCAGTACTTC. Translation: CASSLATQLGETQYF.

V is TRBV30 and J is TRBJ1-1; a possible D gene is TRBD1 (6 bases). In germline, CDR1 is GTSNPN, CDR2 SVGIG (reference sequence). The CDR3 sequence is 17 residues long. Trimming left V 4 bases short and J 7 bases short, with 28 bases between. The CDR3 region has the DNA TGTGCCTGGATAACCCCTATCTGGTACAGGGAGTTCGGTGAAGCTTTCTTT. This translates into CAWITPIWYREFGEAFF.

This sequence joins TRBV19 and TRBJ2-5; D might be TRBD2 (6 bases). CDR1 is LNHDA, CDR2 SQIVND, per germline (reference sequence). V was clipped by 5 bases and J by 5 bases, with 21 bases between them. This CDR3 is built from 16 residues. The chain's CDR3 is CASSEPPGGPWETQYF. DNA of the CDR3: TGTGCCAGTAGTGAACCGCCTGGAGGGCCATGGGAGACCCAGTACTTC.

The chain recombines TRBV27 with TRBJ2-1; D not certain. Germline assignment: CDR1 MNHEY and CDR2 SMNVEV (reference sequence). V shed 6 bases and J shed 0 bases, with 3 bases lying between them. The CDR3 covers 12 residues. Here the CDR3 reads CASRRSYNEQFF. The CDR3 DNA sequence: TGTGCCAGCAGGCGCTCCTACAATGAGCAGTTCTTC.

The rearrangement links TRBV5-4 to TRBJ2-1, with D perhaps TRBD2 (7 bases). The V end was cut by 3 bases, the J end by 9 bases, with 13 bases between. The CDR3 runs to 13 residues. Per germline, CDR1 SGHNT and CDR2 YYREEE (reference sequence). The CDR3 sequence is CASSWGGRTEQFF. The CDR3 nucleotides read TGTGCCAGCAGCTGGGGGGGGCGGACTGAGCAGTTCTTC.

V gene TRBV4-1 combines with J gene TRBJ2-1; 10 nucleotides align to TRBD2. The V gene end was trimmed by 1 base and the J gene end by 1 base; junction bases not matched to a gene: 4. Germline CDR1 reads MGHRA; CDR2 reads YSYEKL. The CDR3 sequence is 17 residues long. CDR3 region: CASSQVGLAVSYNEQFF. DNA for the CDR3: TGCGCCAGCAGCCAAGTCGGACTAGCGGTGTCCTACAATGAGCAGTTCTTC.

The chain carries TRBV4-1 and TRBJ1-4, with TRBD1 as a possible D gene (5 bases). V was shortened by 6 bases and J by 5 bases, with 16 bases between the two germline ends. CDR1 and CDR2 from the germline V gene are MGHRA and YSYEKL. The CDR3 extends over 15 amino acids. The CDR3 DNA reads TGCGCCAGCAGTCTCCAAGCCGGGGGAAATGAAAAACTGTTTTTT. Protein product: CASSLQAGGNEKLFF.

This chain connects TRBV19 to TRBJ1-1; tentative D call: TRBD1 (5 bases). The germline gives CDR1 LNHDA, CDR2 SQIVND (reference sequence). V was clipped by 6 bases and J by 6 bases, with 11 bases between them. The CDR3 is 12 amino acids. The CDR3 DNA sequence: TGTGCCAGTAGGCAGGGAGGCGCTGAAGCTTTCTTT. As protein: CASRQGGAEAFF. The whole variable domain, remainder taken from reference TRBV19 and TRBJ1-1, is DGGITQSPKYLFRKEGQNVTLSCEQNLNHDAMYWYRQDPGQGLRLIYYSQIVNDFQKGDIAEGYSVSREKKESFPLTVTSAQKNPTAFYLCASRQGGAEAFFGQGTRLTVV.

This clone was counted once. The J gene is TRBJ2-7, the V gene TRBV5-8; 8 nucleotides match TRBD1. The junction had 7 bases not matched to a gene; V was cut back by 4 bases and J by 4 bases. The CDR3 is made up of 14 amino acids. Germline lookup yields CDR1 SGHTS and CDR2 YDEGEE. The CDR3 DNA follows: TGTGCCAGCAGCAAGGACAGGGTGCTTTACGAGCAGTACTTC. This sequence encodes CASSKDRVLYEQYF. Filled out from reference TRBV5-8 and TRBJ2-7, the complete variable domain reads EAGVTQSPTHLIKTRGQQATLRCSPISGHTSVYWYQQALGLGLQFLLWYDEGEERNRGNFPPRFSGRQFPNYSSELNVNALELEDSALYLCASSKDRVLYEQYFGPGTRLTVT.

This chain connects TRBV5-8 to TRBJ2-5; 8 positions agree with TRBD1. From germline, CDR1 is SGHTS and CDR2 YDEGEE. J was trimmed by 5 bases and V by 4 bases; bases with no gene match: 10. The CDR3 spans 15 residues. The DNA for the CDR3 is TGTGCCAGCAGCCCAGGACAGGGAGGCAAGGAGACCCAGTACTTC. Protein: CASSPGQGGKETQYF.

This chain links TRBV7-9 with TRBJ1-5, with 7 bases aligning to TRBD1. Germline lookup yields CDR1 SEHNR and CDR2 FQNEAQ (reference sequence). The CDR3 totals 14 residues. Trimming cost V 1 base and J 6 bases; bases outside gene matches: 3. CDR3 region: CASSLGTGVQPQHF. The CDR3 bases are TGTGCCAGCAGCTTAGGCACAGGGGTTCAGCCCCAGCATTTT.

The genes are TRBV19 and TRBJ2-1; D possibly corresponds to TRBD2 (6 bases). Germline loops: CDR1 LNHDA, CDR2 SQIVND (reference sequence). The CDR3 is 15 residues long. Deletions cut 3 bases from V and 0 bases from J, with 9 bases between. In nucleotides, the CDR3 is TGTGCCAGTAGTATGGGGGGAGCCTCCTACAATGAGCAGTTCTTC. Protein product: CASSMGGASYNEQFF.